This TCR beta chain is drawn from a study of CD8+ T cells in alopecia areata (dated by TCRdb to 2017 to 2018). About the study as a whole: The treated patients took part in an open-label pilot trial in which moderate-to-severe alopecia areata was treated with oral tofacitinib at 5 to 10 mg twice daily. Biopsies were taken from tofacitinib-treated patients at baseline and again at 4 and 24 weeks into treatment, and several of those patients also had a later scalp biopsy. To study T cell clonal expansion in alopecia areata, the researchers applied high-throughput TCRbeta sequencing to both the C3H/HeJ mouse model and human patients. Patients stayed on tofacitinib for 6 to 18 months and then had 6 months of follow-up off drug so that delayed response and recurrence could be assessed. TCRbeta CDR3 regions were amplified by immunoSEQ multiplex PCR using 35 Vbeta forward and 13 Jbeta reverse primers. In humans, TCRbeta sequencing was performed on scalp tissue and on sorted CD4+ and CD8+ peripheral blood T cells from healthy controls and from patients with patchy or totalis/universalis alopecia areata. Scalp clonality was compared across normal scalp (n=4), patchy alopecia areata scalp (n=8), and alopecia totalis/universalis scalp (n=8). RNA came from the PAXgene miRNA kit for fixed scalp, the miRNeasy kit for PBMCs, and the RNeasy kit for mouse skin. In treated patients, disease severity was measured using the SALT score, which gives the percentage of scalp surface area affected.

What the study reported, not specific to this receptor: Because the treated cohort was small and had only one nonresponder, larger studies are needed to examine links between baseline CD8+ expansion and response. Tofacitinib significantly decreased scalp clonality and the number of expanded CD8+ clones among the top 100 scalp clones. Higher clonality and more expanded CD8+ clones were observed in lesional scalp than in normal scalp, particularly in alopecia totalis/universalis, a finding suggestive of antigenic drive. Resident alphabeta T cells in normal human skin are also sequenced, complicating scalp TCR repertoire analysis, unlike mouse skin dominated by gammadelta T cells. TCR sequences shared between patients were less clear than in mice, possibly partly because of HLA diversity in the patient population. During tofacitinib treatment, many expanded lesional clones remained in scalp and blood, and this persistence may partly explain relapse after treatment is stopped.

Library method: the immunoSEQ multiplex PCR assay. RNA was extracted from all samples and reverse transcribed into cDNA, which served as template for TCR sequencing. SuperScript III was used for first-strand cDNA synthesis, primed with a 2:1 mix of oligo-dT and random hexamers. A synthetic immune receptor repertoire was used to measure amplification bias, and any remaining bias was corrected computationally. The original pipeline was this. Raw reads were preprocessed for error removal, and CDR3 was defined according to IMGT conventions as running from the conserved cysteine to phenylalanine. Clonality was computed as 1 minus the Shannon entropy, with the entropy normalized by log2 of the number of productive unique TCRs. CD4 or CD8 identity of scalp clones was inferred by cross-referencing scalp TCRbeta sequences with sorted blood CD4 and CD8 repertoires. Drawn from immuneACCESS, this table holds only the in-frame rearrangements with V and J called that TCRdb kept. Clones are partly lost; checked studies trace under half to an unresolved V gene and leave the rest unexplained. V and J calls and clone size follow that table, whereas D and trimming were derived from the DNA. In all, the sample holds fewer than 100,000 clones, and about three quarters of those were seen once. 15% to 20% of the sample lies in the top ten.

The sample's treatment or condition, from its label and the paper: oral pan-JAK inhibitor, 5-10 mg twice daily. From alopecia areata patients, peripheral blood was collected along with lesional scalp punch biopsies. PBMCs were isolated by density centrifugation and stained for CD3, CD4 and CD8, after which CD4+ and CD8+ T cells were sorted on a FACSAria. The germline V gene provides CDR1 SGHTA and CDR2 FQGNSA. Trimming removed 5 bases from V and 1 base from J, leaving 8 bases between the germline ends. The CDR3 goes from the cysteine to the phenylalanine over 13 residues. CDR3 DNA only is kept here, 39 bases in frame from base 1. As regards this clone: The antigen this receptor binds is unknown. Base-call qualities are not available, and no considerably larger clone is one nucleotide away.

The chain is assembled from TRBV7-2 and TRBJ1-1, with the D gene uncertain. The sequence was obtained from a human donor with alopecia areata. Sequencing was performed on CD8+ T cells sorted from blood, taken at approximately week 42, from a patient treated with tofacitinib. CDR3 region: CASSHGRNTEAFF. The sequenced DNA: TGTGCCAGCAGCCACGGGAGGAACACTGAAGCTTTCTTT.